The entry below gives a single T cell receptor beta chain sequence along with its context. This clonotype has just a few counts. Its antigen remains undetermined. The record has no base qualities; no much larger clone is one base away. V loses 2 bases of germline sequence and J loses 3 bases, and the interval between the two ends is 7 bases. The CDR1 and CDR2 encoded by the germline V gene are KGHSH and LQKENI. Inclusive of the bounding cysteine and phenylalanine, the CDR3 is 14 residues long. Here the CDR3 DNA is all that survives: 42 bases in frame from base 1. Instrument used: Illumina HiSeq 2500. TCR beta libraries were prepared by quantitative 5'-RACE with molecular barcodes. The source study handled its data this way. A new computational method based on a probabilistic model of VDJ rearrangement was used to identify disease-linked TCR variants. In-frame beta chains were kept once TCRdb had trimmed the public reads at Q25 with fastp and called clones with MiXCR. One record per CDR3 amino acid sequence lists the most common genes and DNA. In this record, the V and J calls reflect TCRdb's handling and not the investigators' own analysis. For this sample there are some 250,000 distinct CDR3 sequences; around 10% appear just once. Together, the top ten hold around 7% of the sample.

The data originate from a study of CD8 T cells in ankylosing spondylitis (dated by TCRdb to 2017 to 2019). Regarding the study in general: To find TCR variants linked to disease, the study profiled T cell receptor beta repertoires in ankylosing spondylitis patients and healthy donors. The whole study cohort included 85 to 120 healthy donors and roughly 24 ankylosing spondylitis patients. Peripheral blood was sampled, and synovial fluid was also collected from ankylosing spondylitis patients. General conclusions and limits of the study: Significant enrichment of the disease-linked clones was reported in matched synovial fluid samples from ankylosing spondylitis patients. In peripheral blood, the disease-linked clones were found at relatively low frequencies and had a CD8+ phenotype. A TCR beta motif made up of several highly homologous amino acid variants appeared to be characteristic of blood from ankylosing spondylitis patients. Some TCR beta motif variants had previously been reported in synovial fluid and blood of reactive arthritis patients, which suggested common disease-initiation mechanisms.

This receptor was taken from a male donor with ankylosing spondylitis or in good health (not recorded which). The sequencing sample was made of blood, either unsorted or a sorted T cell fraction (not recorded which). The rearranged segments are TRBV18 and TRBJ1-4; confidence is insufficient to name the D gene. Read as DNA, the sequence is TGTGCCAGCTCACCATCCCGCTCTAATGAAAAACTGTTTTTT. Protein translation: CASSPSRSNEKLFF.